The 10 T cell receptor beta chains below were found in one sample sequenced in a study of T cells in tuberculosis. Some clones are missing from TCRdb's copy, which holds only in-frame ones; the method was immunoSEQ multiplex PCR. Of approximately 88,000 clones listed, under 95% are singletons. Sorting used thawed, overnight-rested PBMC stained with anti-CD3, a viability dye and GMM-loaded CD1B tetramer. CD1B tetramers were loaded with Rhodococcus equi-derived C32 glucose monomycolate. The sample was CD1b-GMM tetramer-negative cells sorted from PBMCs. The receptors come from an adult woman with latent tuberculosis.

The chain uses TRBV19 and TRBJ1-3, with TRBD1 as a possible D gene (6 bases). Germline V gives CDR1 LNHDA, CDR2 SQIVND (reference sequence). There are 16 residues in the CDR3. Trimming cost V 4 bases and J 2 bases, with 15 bases left between them. CDR3 residues: CASSTQDRTAGNTIYF. In nucleotides, the CDR3 is TGTGCCAGTAGTACTCAAGACAGGACCGCTGGAAACACCATATATTTT.

The count of this clone is one. The CDR3 sequence: CASNTAEGYNSPLHF. The DNA of the CDR3 is TGTGCCAGCAATACAGCCGAGGGCTATAATTCACCCCTCCACTTT. V usage is TRBV28 and J usage is TRBJ1-6; no clear D. CDR1 MDHEN and CDR2 SYDVKM come from the germline V gene. The CDR3 runs to 15 residues. V lost 7 bases to trimming and J lost 3 bases, with 13 bases between them.

The chain recombines TRBV6-1 with TRBJ2-3; the match to TRBD1 covers 8 bases. Germline values: CDR1 MNHNS, CDR2 SASEGT. The CDR3 consists of 17 residues. Trimming at V came to 1 base and at J to 1 base, leaving 7 bases not matched to a gene. For the CDR3, the DNA is TGTGCCAGCAGTGAAGGGGCAGGGGGCGATGGCACAGATACGCAGTATTTT. Translation gives CASSEGAGGDGTDTQYF.

The J gene is TRBJ2-7, the V gene TRBV11-2; TRBD1 matches at 7 bases. Germline V gene lookup returns CDR1 SGHAT and CDR2 FQNNGV. The length of the CDR3 is 14 residues. V was pared by 6 bases and J by 6 bases, with 11 bases of the junction left unmatched. The CDR3 DNA is TGTGCCAGCAGTTACGGGACAGCCGGTCGCGAGCAGTACGTC. It translates to CASSYGTAGREQYV.

The V and J genes are TRBV13 and TRBJ1-1; 10 bases are shared with TRBD1. After removal of 2 bases from V and 3 bases from J, the junction contained 9 bases not matched to a gene. The V gene's germline CDR1 is PRHDT and CDR2 FYEKMQ (reference sequence). The CDR3 is 17 amino acids. This CDR3 is CASSLLGDRGRHTEAFF. As DNA, the CDR3 is TGTGCCAGCAGCTTACTTGGGGACAGGGGACGGCACACTGAAGCTTTCTTT. Supplemented by reference TRBV13 and TRBJ1-1, the full variable domain reads AAGVIQSPRHLIKEKRETATLKCYPIPRHDTVYWYQQGPGQDPQFLISFYEKMQSDKGSIPDRFSAQQFSDYHSELNMSSLELGDSALYFCASSLLGDRGRHTEAFFGQGTRLTVV.

The rearrangement joins TRBV5-1 to TRBJ2-7; a possible D gene is TRBD1 (5 bases). Per germline, CDR1 SGHRS and CDR2 YFSETQ. Trimming shortened V by 2 bases and J by 3 bases, and 15 bases separated the two germline ends. The CDR3 loop spans 15 amino acids. The CDR3 spells CASSFAVGPHYEQYF. DNA of the CDR3: TGCGCCAGCAGCTTTGCAGTGGGGCCCCACTACGAGCAGTACTTC.

The gene calls are TRBV11-2 and TRBJ1-2; possibly TRBD1 for D (5 bases). V lost 2 bases to trimming and J lost 3 bases, with 7 bases between them. CDR1 is SGHAT, CDR2 FQNNGV, per germline. CDR3 length: 13 amino acids. CDR3 protein: CASSLSRDYGYTF. The CDR3 bases are TGTGCCAGCAGCTTAAGCAGGGACTATGGCTACACCTTC.

This clone was detected only a few times. The chain is built from TRBV21-1 and TRBJ1-4; the table gives TRBD1 as D, unverified against the DNA. TRBV21-1 is flagged as a pseudogene. The CDR3 is made up of 19 amino acids. CDR3 in amino acids: CASSKADRTYTPTNEKLFF. Written as DNA, the CDR3 is TGTGCCAGCAGCAAGGCGGACAGGACATATACCCCAACTAATGAAAAACTGTTTTTT.

This clone was seen a handful of times. V and J are TRBV6-1 and TRBJ1-5; the match to TRBD1 covers 9 bases. Germline V lookup: CDR1 MNHNS, CDR2 SASEGT. The CDR3 loop spans 12 amino acids. The J segment lost 4 bases and the V segment lost 11 bases, leaving 3 bases of the junction unmatched. CDR3 region: CAHGQGNQPQHF. The CDR3 DNA reads as TGTGCCCATGGACAGGGGAATCAGCCCCAGCATTTT.

This sequence joins TRBV7-2 and TRBJ2-1; 7 nucleotides agree with TRBD1. The junction had 15 bases not matched to a gene; V was cut back by 5 bases and J by 8 bases. The CDR3 is made up of 16 amino acids. Germline values: CDR1 SGHTA, CDR2 FQGNSA. The CDR3 reads CASSRILGGRADEQFF. The CDR3 DNA follows: TGTGCCAGCAGCCGCATCTTAGGGGGCAGGGCTGATGAGCAGTTCTTC. The entire variable domain, with the rest obtained from reference TRBV7-2 and TRBJ2-1, is as follows: GAGVSQSPSNKVTEKGKDVELRCDPISGHTALYWYRQSLGQGLEFLIYFQGNSAPDKSGLPSDRFSAERTGGSVSTLTIQRTQQEDSAVYLCASSRILGGRADEQFFGPGTRLTVL.